This TCR beta chain is drawn from a study of Ad26.COV2.S vaccination and SARS-CoV-2 variants. Study outcomes and limitations: Breadth and depth estimates from TCRs may understate total T cell responses.

Assay used: immunoSEQ multiplex PCR; TCRdb lists only in-frame clones, some missing. Among around 250,000 clones listed, around 87% were seen once. A word on this clone: Its antigen is not identified.

Treatment given: some 20 received Ad26.COV2.S at low or high dose, single or two shots; several received placebo; per-sample allocation not given. The samples date from day 63 after the first vaccine or placebo injection. Losses at the gene ends were 4 bases for V and 7 bases for J; bases not matched to a gene: 7. This CDR3 has 14 amino acids. The germline V gene encodes CDR1 SGHRS and CDR2 YFSETQ. This receptor was taken from a person between 18 and 59 years old who received the Ad26.COV2.S COVID-19 vaccine or a placebo. This chain uses TRBV5-1 with TRBJ1-2, with 10 bases lining up with TRBD1. The input for sequencing was peripheral blood, taken in a trial of Ad26.COV2.S vaccine versus placebo. CDR3 sequence: CASSRGQGTAGYTF. In DNA form, the CDR3 reads TGCGCCAGCAGCCGGGGACAGGGGACCGCTGGCTACACCTTC. The variable domain in full, completed from reference TRBV5-1 and TRBJ1-2, reads KAGVTQTPRYLIKTRGQQVTLSCSPISGHRSVSWYQQTPGQGLQFLFEYFSETQRNKGNFPGRFSGRQFSNSRSEMNVSTLELGDSALYLCASSRGQGTAGYTFGSGTRLTVV.